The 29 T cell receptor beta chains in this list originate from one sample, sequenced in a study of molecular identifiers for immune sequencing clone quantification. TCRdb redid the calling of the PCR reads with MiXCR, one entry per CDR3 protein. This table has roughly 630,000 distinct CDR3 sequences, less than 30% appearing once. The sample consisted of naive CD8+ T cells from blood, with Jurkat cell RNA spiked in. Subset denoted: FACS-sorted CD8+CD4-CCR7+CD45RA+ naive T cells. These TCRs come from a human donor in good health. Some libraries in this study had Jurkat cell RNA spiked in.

The CDR3 protein is CASSSERGTRGFYEQYF. The DNA of the CDR3 is TGTGCCAGCAGCTCGGAACGAGGGACTAGAGGGTTCTACGAGCAGTACTTC. This chain connects TRBV7-9 to TRBJ2-7; 8 bases are a match to TRBD2. Per the germline V gene, CDR1 is SEHNR and CDR2 is FQNEAQ (reference sequence). Losses at the gene ends were 4 bases for V and 3 bases for J; bases not matched to a gene: 14. This CDR3 is built from 17 residues. Based on the CDR3 plus reference TRBV7-9 and TRBJ2-7, the full variable domain is DTGVSQNPRHKITKRGQNVTFRCDPISEHNRLYWYRQTLGQGPEFLTYFQNEAQLEKSRLLSDRFSAERPKGSFSTLEIQRTEQGDSAMYLCASSSERGTRGFYEQYFGPGTRLTVT.

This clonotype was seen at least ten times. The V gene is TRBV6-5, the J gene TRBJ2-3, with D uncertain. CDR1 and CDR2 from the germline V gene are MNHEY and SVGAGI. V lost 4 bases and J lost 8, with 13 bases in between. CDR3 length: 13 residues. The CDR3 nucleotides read TGTGCCAGCAGTTCCATGGAAGGCGGTACGCAGTATTTT. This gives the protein CASSSMEGGTQYF.

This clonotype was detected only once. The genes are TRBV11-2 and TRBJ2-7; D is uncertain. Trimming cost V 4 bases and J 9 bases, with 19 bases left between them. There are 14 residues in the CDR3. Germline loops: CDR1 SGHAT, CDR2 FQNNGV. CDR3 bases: TGTGCCAGCAGCTCCTCGTTCGGCCCGGGCGCGCAGTACTTC. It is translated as CASSSSFGPGAQYF.

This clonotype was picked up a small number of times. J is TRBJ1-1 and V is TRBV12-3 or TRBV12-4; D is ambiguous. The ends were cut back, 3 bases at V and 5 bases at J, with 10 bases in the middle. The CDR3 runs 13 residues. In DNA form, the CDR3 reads TGTGCCAGCAGTTTCATCGAGGGTACTGAAGCTTTCTTT. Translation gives CASSFIEGTEAFF.

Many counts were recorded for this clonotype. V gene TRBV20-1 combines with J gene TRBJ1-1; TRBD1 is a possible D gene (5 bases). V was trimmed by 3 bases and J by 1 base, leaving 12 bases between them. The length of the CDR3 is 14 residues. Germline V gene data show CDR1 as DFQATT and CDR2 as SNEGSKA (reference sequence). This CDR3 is CSASEWDGNTEAFF. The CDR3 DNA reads TGCAGTGCTAGTGAATGGGACGGGAACACTGAAGCTTTCTTT.

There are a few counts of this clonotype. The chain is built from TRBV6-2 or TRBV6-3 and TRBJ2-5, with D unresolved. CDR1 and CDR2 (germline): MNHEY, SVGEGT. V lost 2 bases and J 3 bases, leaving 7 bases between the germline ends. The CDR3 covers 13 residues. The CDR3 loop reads CASSYDNKETQYF. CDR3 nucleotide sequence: TGTGCCAGCAGTTACGACAACAAAGAGACCCAGTACTTC.

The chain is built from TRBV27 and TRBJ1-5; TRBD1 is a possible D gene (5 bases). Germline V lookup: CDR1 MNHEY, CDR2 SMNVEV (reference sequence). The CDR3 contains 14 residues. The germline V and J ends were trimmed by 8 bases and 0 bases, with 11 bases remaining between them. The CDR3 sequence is CASGRRGSNQPQHF. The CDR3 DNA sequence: TGTGCCAGCGGCCGGAGGGGTAGCAATCAGCCCCAGCATTTT.

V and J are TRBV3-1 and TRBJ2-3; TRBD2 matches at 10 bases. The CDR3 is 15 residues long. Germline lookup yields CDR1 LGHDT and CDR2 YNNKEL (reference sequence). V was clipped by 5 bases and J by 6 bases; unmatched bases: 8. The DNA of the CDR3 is TGTGCCAGCAGCGACTCGGGACTAGCGTCCGATACGCAGTATTTT. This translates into CASSDSGLASDTQYF.

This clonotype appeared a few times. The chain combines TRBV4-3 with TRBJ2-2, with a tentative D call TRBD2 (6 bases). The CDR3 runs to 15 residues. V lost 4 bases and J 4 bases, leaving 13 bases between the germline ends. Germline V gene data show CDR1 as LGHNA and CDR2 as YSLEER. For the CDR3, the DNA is TGCGCCAGCAGCCCGACTAGTTTGAGCACCGGGGAGCTGTTTTTT. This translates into CASSPTSLSTGELFF.

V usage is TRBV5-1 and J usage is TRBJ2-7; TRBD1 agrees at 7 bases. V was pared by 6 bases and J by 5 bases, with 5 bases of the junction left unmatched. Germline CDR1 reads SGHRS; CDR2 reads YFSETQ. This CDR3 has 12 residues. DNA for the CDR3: TGCGCCAGCAAGACAGGGTCCCACGAGCAGTACTTC. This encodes CASKTGSHEQYF.

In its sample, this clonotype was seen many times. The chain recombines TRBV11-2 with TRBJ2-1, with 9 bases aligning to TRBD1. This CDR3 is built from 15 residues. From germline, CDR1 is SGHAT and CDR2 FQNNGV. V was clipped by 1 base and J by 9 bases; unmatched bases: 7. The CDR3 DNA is TGTGCCAGCAGCTTAGTCGGACAGGGGATGTCTGAGCAGTTCTTC. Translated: CASSLVGQGMSEQFF. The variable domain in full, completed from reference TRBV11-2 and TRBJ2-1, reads EAGVAQSPRYKIIEKRQSVAFWCNPISGHATLYWYQQILGQGPKLLIQFQNNGVVDDSQLPKDRFSAERLKGVDSTLKIQPAKLEDSAVYLCASSLVGQGMSEQFFGPGTRLTVL.

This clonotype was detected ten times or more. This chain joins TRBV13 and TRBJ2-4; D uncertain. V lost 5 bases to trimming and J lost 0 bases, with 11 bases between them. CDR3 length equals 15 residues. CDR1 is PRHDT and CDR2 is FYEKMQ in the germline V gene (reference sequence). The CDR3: CASSPTELAKNIQYF. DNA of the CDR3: TGTGCCAGCAGCCCCACCGAACTAGCCAAAAACATTCAGTACTTC. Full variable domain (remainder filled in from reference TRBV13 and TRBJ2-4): AAGVIQSPRHLIKEKRETATLKCYPIPRHDTVYWYQQGPGQDPQFLISFYEKMQSDKGSIPDRFSAQQFSDYHSELNMSSLELGDSALYFCASSPTELAKNIQYFGAGTRLSVL.

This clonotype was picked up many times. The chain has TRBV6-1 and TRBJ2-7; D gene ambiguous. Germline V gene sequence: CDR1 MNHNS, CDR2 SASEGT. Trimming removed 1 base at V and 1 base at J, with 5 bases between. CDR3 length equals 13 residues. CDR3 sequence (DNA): TGTGCCAGCAGTGAAGGCTGGTCCTACGAGCAGTACTTC. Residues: CASSEGWSYEQYF.

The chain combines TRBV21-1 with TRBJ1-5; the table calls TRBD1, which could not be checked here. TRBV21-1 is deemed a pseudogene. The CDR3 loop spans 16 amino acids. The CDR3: CASSLDRLQIDQPQHF. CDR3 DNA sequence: TGTGCCAGCAGCTTAGACAGGCTCCAAATCGATCAGCCCCAGCATTTT.

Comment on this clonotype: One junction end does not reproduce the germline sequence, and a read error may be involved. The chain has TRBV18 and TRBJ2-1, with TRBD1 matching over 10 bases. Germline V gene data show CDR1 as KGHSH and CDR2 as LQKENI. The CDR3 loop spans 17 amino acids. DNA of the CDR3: TGTGCCAGCTCACCACCCGCCGGGACAGGGGTTCGGGATGAGCAGTCCTTC. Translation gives CASSPPAGTGVRDEQSF.

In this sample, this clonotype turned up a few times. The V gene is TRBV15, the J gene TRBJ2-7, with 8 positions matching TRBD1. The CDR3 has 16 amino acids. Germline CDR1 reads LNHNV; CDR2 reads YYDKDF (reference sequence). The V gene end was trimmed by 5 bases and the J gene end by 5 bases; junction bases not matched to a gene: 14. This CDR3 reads CATSPPLTGGGHEQYF. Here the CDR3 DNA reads TGTGCCACCAGCCCCCCCCTCACAGGGGGAGGTCACGAGCAGTACTTC.

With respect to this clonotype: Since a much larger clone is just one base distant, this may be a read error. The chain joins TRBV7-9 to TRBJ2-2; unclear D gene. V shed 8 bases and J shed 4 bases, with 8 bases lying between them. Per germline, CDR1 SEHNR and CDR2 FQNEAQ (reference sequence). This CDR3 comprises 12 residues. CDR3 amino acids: CASLGGTGELFF. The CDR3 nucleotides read TGTGCCAGCCTGGGCGGCACCGGGGAGCTGTTTTTT.

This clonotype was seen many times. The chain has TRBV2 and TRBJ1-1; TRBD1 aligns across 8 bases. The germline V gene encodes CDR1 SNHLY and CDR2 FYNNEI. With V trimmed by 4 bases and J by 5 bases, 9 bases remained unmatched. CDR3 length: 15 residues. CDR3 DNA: TGTGCCAGCAGTGTCCCCGGGACAGGAGATACTGAAGCTTTCTTT. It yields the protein CASSVPGTGDTEAFF.

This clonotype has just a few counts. The CDR3, as DNA: TGTGCCAGCAGGCCTGGACAGGGGGCGGACTATGGCTACACCTTC. Translation gives CASRPGQGADYGYTF. The chain joins TRBV2 to TRBJ1-2; 11 bases align to TRBD1. The germline V gene encodes CDR1 SNHLY and CDR2 FYNNEI. The CDR3 has 15 residues. The ends lost 6 bases at V and 3 bases at J; junction bases unmatched: 6. The full variable domain, in which reference TRBV2 and TRBJ1-2 provide the parts outside the CDR3, is EPEVTQTPSHQVTQMGQEVILRCVPISNHLYFYWYRQILGQKVEFLVSFYNNEISEKSEIFDDQFSVERPDGSNFTLKIRSTKLEDSAMYFCASRPGQGADYGYTFGSGTRLTVV.

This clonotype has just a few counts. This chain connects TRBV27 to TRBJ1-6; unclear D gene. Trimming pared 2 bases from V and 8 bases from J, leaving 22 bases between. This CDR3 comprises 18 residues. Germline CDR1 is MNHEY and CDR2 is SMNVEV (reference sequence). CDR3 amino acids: CASSLRANEQRLYSPLHF. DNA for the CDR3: TGTGCCAGCAGTTTACGGGCTAACGAACAAAGGCTTTATTCACCCCTCCACTTT.

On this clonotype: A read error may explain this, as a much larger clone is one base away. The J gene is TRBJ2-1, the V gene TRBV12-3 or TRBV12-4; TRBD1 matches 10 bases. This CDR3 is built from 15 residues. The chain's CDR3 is CVSSPPGQGSGEQFF. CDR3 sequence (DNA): TGTGTCAGCAGTCCTCCGGGACAGGGGTCCGGAGAGCAGTTCTTC.

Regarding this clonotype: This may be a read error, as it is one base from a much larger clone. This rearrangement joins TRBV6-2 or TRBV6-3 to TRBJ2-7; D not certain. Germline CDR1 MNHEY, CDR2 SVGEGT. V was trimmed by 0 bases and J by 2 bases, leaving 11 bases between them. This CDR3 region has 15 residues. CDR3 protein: CASSYSVGPPYEQYF. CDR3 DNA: TGTGCCAGCAGTTACTCGGTCGGCCCCCCCTACGAGCAGTACTTC.

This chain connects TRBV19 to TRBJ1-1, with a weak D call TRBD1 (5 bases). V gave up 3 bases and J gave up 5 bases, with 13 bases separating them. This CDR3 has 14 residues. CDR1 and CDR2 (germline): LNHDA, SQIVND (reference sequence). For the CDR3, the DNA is TGTGCCAGTAGTATTGGCAGGGTATGGACTGAAGCTTTCTTT. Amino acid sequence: CASSIGRVWTEAFF.

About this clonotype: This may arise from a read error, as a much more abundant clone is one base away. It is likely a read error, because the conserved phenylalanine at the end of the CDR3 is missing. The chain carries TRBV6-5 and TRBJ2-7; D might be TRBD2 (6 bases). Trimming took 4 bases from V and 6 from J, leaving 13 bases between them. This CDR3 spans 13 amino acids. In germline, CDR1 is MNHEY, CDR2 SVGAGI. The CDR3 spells CASSFTGVSEQYL. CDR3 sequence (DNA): TGTGCCAGCAGTTTTACGGGGGTCTCCGAGCAGTACCTC.

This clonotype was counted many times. CDR3 DNA: TGTGCCAGCAGCCTAACCGGGACAGGGTATGGTGAGCAGTACTTC. It codes for CASSLTGTGYGEQYF. V usage is TRBV5-4 and J usage is TRBJ2-7, with TRBD1 matching 9 bases. Per germline, CDR1 SGHNT and CDR2 YYREEE (reference sequence). The V segment lost 4 bases and the J segment 7 bases; nucleotides outside the gene matches: 12. The CDR3 length is 15 residues.

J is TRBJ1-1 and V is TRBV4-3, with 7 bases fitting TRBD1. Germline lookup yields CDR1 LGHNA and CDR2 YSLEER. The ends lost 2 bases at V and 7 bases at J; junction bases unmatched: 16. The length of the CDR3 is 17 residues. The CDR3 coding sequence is TGCGCCAGCAGCCAAAAGGGAGGGGCCGACAGGGACGTTGAAGCTTTCTTT. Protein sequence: CASSQKGGADRDVEAFF.

This CDR3 is CAWAGADNTYEQYF. CDR3 DNA sequence: TGTGCCTGGGCCGGGGCGGACAATACCTACGAGCAGTACTTC. J is TRBJ2-7 and V is TRBV30; either TRBD1 or TRBD2 may supply D (5 bases each). Germline V CDR1 and CDR2: GTSNPN, SVGIG (reference sequence). CDR3 length equals 14 residues. V was shortened by 5 bases and J by 2 bases, with 16 bases between the two germline ends.

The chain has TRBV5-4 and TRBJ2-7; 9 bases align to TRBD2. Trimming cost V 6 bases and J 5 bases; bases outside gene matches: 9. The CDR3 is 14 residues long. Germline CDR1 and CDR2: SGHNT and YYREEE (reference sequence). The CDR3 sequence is CASNLAGLGDEQYF. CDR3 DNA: TGTGCCAGCAACCTAGCGGGATTAGGGGACGAGCAGTACTTC.

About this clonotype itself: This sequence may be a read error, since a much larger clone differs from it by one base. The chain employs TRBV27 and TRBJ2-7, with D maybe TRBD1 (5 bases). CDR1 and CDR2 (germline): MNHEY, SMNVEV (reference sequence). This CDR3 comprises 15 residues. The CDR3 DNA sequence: TGTGCCAGCAGTTTCTTCCTGGGGCCCTCCAACGAGCAGTACTTC. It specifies CASSFFLGPSNEQYF.